The T cell receptor (beta chain) described here comes from a study of T cells in narcolepsy. Study-level background: Donors had narcolepsy type 1 or type 2, or were healthy controls.

Profiling relied on immunoSEQ multiplex PCR, and the TCRdb table lists in-frame clones only, not all of them. This sample yields under 40,000 clones, of which 80% to 85% are seen a single time; over 0.6% belongs to the top ten. Study results and caveats: Autoreactive clonotypes reportedly recurred in blood of same and different patients, not controls. Some memory CD4+ repertoires had no autoreactive clone sequences.

The length of the CDR3 is 17 residues. With V trimmed by 0 bases and J by 0 bases, 4 bases remained unmatched. CDR1 and CDR2 (germline): SGHRS, YFSETQ. This clone was observed once. The antigen remains unidentified. The chain links TRBV5-1 to TRBJ2-3, with 10 bases matching TRBD2. What was sequenced was memory (CD45RA-) CD4+ T cells from blood. This receptor was obtained from a human donor in good health. The CDR3 sequence: CASSLATSGVSTDTQYF. CDR3 DNA: TGCGCCAGCAGCTTGGCTACTAGCGGGGTTAGCACAGATACGCAGTATTTT.